This is a list of T cell receptor beta chains from one sample in a study of T cell responses to AZD1222 COVID-19 vaccine. Sequenced by immunoSEQ multiplex PCR; TCRdb stores in-frame clones only, minus some. This table has 75,000 to 90,000 clones, 89% appearing once. Material: peripheral blood, obtained on day 0 of AZD1222 vaccination. These receptors all come from an adult in good health. The CDR3 runs from the conserved cysteine through the conserved F or W. Fields, in order: clone size, CDR3 length, J gene, V gene, D gene, CDR3 DNA, CDR3 protein. A D gene is named only where the DNA matches it firmly. Clone size is shown for a subset of rows, as once, few, many or a class of expanded clone.

clone_size: NA
cdr3_length: 17
j_call: TRBJ1-5
v_call: TRBV5-1
d_call: TRBD1
cdr3_nt: TGCGCCAGCAGCTTGTCAGGGGGCCAGTATAGCAATCAGCCCCAGCATTTT
cdr3_aa: CASSLSGGQYSNQPQHF

clone_size: NA
cdr3_length: 15
j_call: TRBJ2-7
v_call: TRBV2
d_call: TRBD2
cdr3_nt: TGTGCCAGCAGTGAGTCTAGCGGGGGGTCCTACGAGCAGTACTTC
cdr3_aa: CASSESSGGSYEQYF

clone_size: NA
cdr3_length: 15
j_call: TRBJ1-2
v_call: TRBV4-2
d_call: NA
cdr3_nt: TGTGCCAGCAGCCAAGAAATTTCGCAGAGCTATGGCTACACCTTC
cdr3_aa: CASSQEISQSYGYTF

clone_size: NA
cdr3_length: 14
j_call: TRBJ1-1
v_call: TRBV4-3
d_call: NA
cdr3_nt: TGCGCCAGCACATTAGACAGGTTGAACACTGAAGCTTTCTTT
cdr3_aa: CASTLDRLNTEAFF

clone_size: once
cdr3_length: 14
j_call: TRBJ1-6
v_call: TRBV2
d_call: TRBD1
cdr3_nt: TGTGCCAGCAGTATGGACAGGGGGCTTTCACCCCTCCACTTT
cdr3_aa: CASSMDRGLSPLHF

clone_size: few
cdr3_length: 15
j_call: TRBJ2-7
v_call: TRBV5-4
d_call: TRBD2
cdr3_nt: TGTGCCAGCAGCTTGGCCGGGACTAGCTTCTACGAGCAGTACTTC
cdr3_aa: CASSLAGTSFYEQYF

clone_size: NA
cdr3_length: 16
j_call: TRBJ1-3
v_call: TRBV11-2
d_call: TRBD1
cdr3_nt: TGTGCCAGCAGCTCCCTGAAAGGGGGCAGACGAAACACCATATATTTT
cdr3_aa: CASSSLKGGRRNTIYF

clone_size: NA
cdr3_length: 15
j_call: TRBJ1-1
v_call: TRBV6-1
d_call: NA
cdr3_nt: TGTGCCAGCAGTGAAGATTTTATAGGGTACACTGAAGCTTTCTTT
cdr3_aa: CASSEDFIGYTEAFF

clone_size: NA
cdr3_length: 16
j_call: TRBJ1-2
v_call: TRBV23-1
d_call: NA
cdr3_nt: TGCGCCAGCAGTCAATTCAAAAGGGTTGGTCACTATGGCTACACCTTC
cdr3_aa: CASSQFKRVGHYGYTF

clone_size: NA
cdr3_length: 14
j_call: TRBJ1-3
v_call: TRBV11-1
d_call: NA
cdr3_nt: TGTGCCAGCAGCTTAGACCTCTCTGGAAACACCATATATTTT
cdr3_aa: CASSLDLSGNTIYF

clone_size: NA
cdr3_length: 14
j_call: TRBJ1-5
v_call: TRBV9
d_call: NA
cdr3_nt: TGTGCCAGCAGTGGGGGGCAGGTCAATCAGCCCCAGCATTTT
cdr3_aa: CASSGGQVNQPQHF

clone_size: NA
cdr3_length: 14
j_call: TRBJ1-1
v_call: TRBV29-1
d_call: NA
cdr3_nt: TGCAGCGTTTTGGTCAGGATGATGAACACTGAAGCTTTCTTT
cdr3_aa: CSVLVRMMNTEAFF

clone_size: NA
cdr3_length: 17
j_call: TRBJ2-3
v_call: TRBV4-2
d_call: NA
cdr3_nt: TGTGCCAGCAGCCAAGACTCAGTTACCCCAAGGACAGATACGCAGTATTTT
cdr3_aa: CASSQDSVTPRTDTQYF

clone_size: NA
cdr3_length: 14
j_call: TRBJ1-2
v_call: TRBV4-3
d_call: NA
cdr3_nt: TGCGCCAGCAGCCAAGAACGCGGGATTGGTGGCTACACCTTC
cdr3_aa: CASSQERGIGGYTF

clone_size: NA
cdr3_length: 14
j_call: TRBJ1-3
v_call: TRBV19
d_call: NA
cdr3_nt: TGTGCCAGTAGTCGACTGAGCTCTGGAAACACCATATATTTT
cdr3_aa: CASSRLSSGNTIYF

clone_size: NA
cdr3_length: 18
j_call: TRBJ2-3
v_call: TRBV13
d_call: NA
cdr3_nt: TGTGCCAGCAGCTTAAAGGAGGGGGCAACATTATCCACAGATACGCAGTATTTT
cdr3_aa: CASSLKEGATLSTDTQYF

clone_size: NA
cdr3_length: 15
j_call: TRBJ2-2
v_call: TRBV19
d_call: NA
cdr3_nt: TGTGCCAGTAGAGTAGTTGGGCGGGGCACCGGGGAGCTGTTTTTT
cdr3_aa: CASRVVGRGTGELFF

clone_size: NA
cdr3_length: 16
j_call: TRBJ1-2
v_call: TRBV6-5
d_call: TRBD1
cdr3_nt: TGTGCCAGCAGTTACTCCCCCCAGGGGGCGACGGTTGGCTACACCTTC
cdr3_aa: CASSYSPQGATVGYTF

clone_size: NA
cdr3_length: 15
j_call: TRBJ2-7
v_call: TRBV4-2
d_call: NA
cdr3_nt: TGTGCCAGCAGTCCTGACCCGAAAGCGTCCTACGAGCAGTACTTC
cdr3_aa: CASSPDPKASYEQYF

clone_size: NA
cdr3_length: 14
j_call: TRBJ2-7
v_call: TRBV14
d_call: NA
cdr3_nt: TGTGCCAGCAGCCAAGCGTGGGCTAGGGACGAGCAGTACTTC
cdr3_aa: CASSQAWARDEQYF

clone_size: NA
cdr3_length: 14
j_call: TRBJ1-5
v_call: TRBV6-4
d_call: NA
cdr3_nt: TGTGCCAAGAAATACAGGGATAGCAATCAGCCCCAGCATTTT
cdr3_aa: CAKKYRDSNQPQHF

clone_size: NA
cdr3_length: 14
j_call: TRBJ1-1
v_call: TRBV9
d_call: TRBD1
cdr3_nt: TGTGCCAGCAGCGACAGGGGGCTGAACACTGAAGCTTTCTTT
cdr3_aa: CASSDRGLNTEAFF

clone_size: NA
cdr3_length: 15
j_call: TRBJ1-1
v_call: TRBV30
d_call: NA
cdr3_nt: TGTGCCTGGATCCACCGCGGGGGGGCGCGCACTGAAGCTTTCTTT
cdr3_aa: CAWIHRGGARTEAFF

clone_size: NA
cdr3_length: 14
j_call: TRBJ2-5
v_call: TRBV2
d_call: NA
cdr3_nt: TGTGCCAGCAGTGAGGGCCGCAACGGAGAGACCCAGTACTTC
cdr3_aa: CASSEGRNGETQYF

clone_size: once
cdr3_length: 15
j_call: TRBJ1-2
v_call: TRBV27
d_call: TRBD1
cdr3_nt: TGTGCCAGCAGACGGGACAGCGGGGTAGACTATGGCTACACCTTC
cdr3_aa: CASRRDSGVDYGYTF

clone_size: NA
cdr3_length: 13
j_call: TRBJ1-2
v_call: TRBV18
d_call: NA
cdr3_nt: TGTGCCAGCTCACCCGGGGAGAGGGATGGCTACACCTTC
cdr3_aa: CASSPGERDGYTF

clone_size: NA
cdr3_length: 15
j_call: TRBJ2-7
v_call: TRBV9
d_call: NA
cdr3_nt: TGTGCCAGCAGCGTAGAATCAGATGTCTCCTACGAGCAGTACTTC
cdr3_aa: CASSVESDVSYEQYF

clone_size: NA
cdr3_length: 15
j_call: TRBJ2-7
v_call: TRBV5-6
d_call: TRBD2
cdr3_nt: TGTGCCAGCAGCTATACTAGCGGGGAAGGAGGCGAGCAGTACTTC
cdr3_aa: CASSYTSGEGGEQYF